A selection of T cell receptor beta chains follows, all from one sample in a study of monozygotic twins with inflammatory bowel disease. TCRdb reprocessed the 5' RACE reads; each CDR3 protein has one entry and no DNA is given. The listing records roughly 320,000 distinct CDR3 sequences. The sequenced sample was blood. The receptors were gathered from a human donor with ulcerative colitis or Crohn's disease, or a healthy co-twin of an affected twin (not recorded which). CDR3s include the opening cysteine and the closing phenylalanine or tryptophan. Each record gives: J gene, V gene, CDR3 protein.

J gene: TRBJ1-1
V gene: TRBV7-9
CDR3 protein: CASSLAGGSTEAFF

J gene: TRBJ2-5
V gene: TRBV20-1
CDR3 protein: CSARTGASETQYF

J gene: TRBJ1-4
V gene: TRBV25-1
CDR3 protein: CASSLTDFGSYEKLFF

J gene: TRBJ2-7
V gene: TRBV7-6
CDR3 protein: CASMARGGRDEQYF

J gene: TRBJ2-3
V gene: TRBV5-5
CDR3 protein: CASSPLGTGRADTQYF

J gene: TRBJ2-7
V gene: TRBV20-1
CDR3 protein: CSAPSRLEHEQYF

J gene: TRBJ1-4
V gene: TRBV7-2
CDR3 protein: CASSIGRTGGEKLFF

J gene: TRBJ2-3
V gene: TRBV7-2
CDR3 protein: CASSLAMSTDTQYF

J gene: TRBJ2-1
V gene: TRBV5-6
CDR3 protein: CASSFEAEQFF

J gene: TRBJ1-1
V gene: TRBV7-9
CDR3 protein: CASTRIGTEAFF

J gene: TRBJ2-1
V gene: TRBV7-8
CDR3 protein: CASSLQTDSNEQFF

J gene: TRBJ1-1
V gene: TRBV29-1
CDR3 protein: CSVDPANTEAFF

J gene: TRBJ1-5
V gene: TRBV20-1
CDR3 protein: CSARGGFWGRGGGGQNQPQHF

J gene: TRBJ2-1
V gene: TRBV4-2
CDR3 protein: CASSQVEQGLNEQFF

J gene: TRBJ1-5
V gene: TRBV30
CDR3 protein: CAWSVQGRQPQHF

J gene: TRBJ2-6
V gene: TRBV19
CDR3 protein: CACGSLFSGANVLTF

J gene: TRBJ2-7
V gene: TRBV2
CDR3 protein: CASNSGVYEQYF

J gene: TRBJ2-3
V gene: TRBV24-1
CDR3 protein: CATSETGRSTDTQYF

J gene: TRBJ1-2
V gene: TRBV5-1
CDR3 protein: CASSWGPGEWNGYTF

J gene: TRBJ2-7
V gene: TRBV7-2
CDR3 protein: CASSLGTGRYEQYF

J gene: TRBJ2-5
V gene: TRBV5-4
CDR3 protein: CASSLILGGETQYF

J gene: TRBJ1-3
V gene: TRBV6-2/TRBV6-3
CDR3 protein: CASSTGTAGNTIYF